This T cell receptor (beta chain) stems from a study of T-cell reconstitution after alpha-beta-depleted transplantation in children. Study findings and constraints: Two months or so post-transplant, alpha-beta T cells reportedly derived from several hundred expanded graft clones.

This clonotype was counted ten times or more. Antigen: not known. J gave up 2 bases and V 2 bases, and 3 bases lay outside the gene matches. The CDR3 sequence is 15 residues long. Researchers prepared the TCRbeta library using unique molecular identifiers, the study reports. TCRdb used MiXCR to reprocess the PCR reads, holding one entry per CDR3 protein. The data hold roughly 100,000 distinct CDR3 sequences, with 4.5% to 7.5% observed a single time. This chain uses TRBV12-3 or TRBV12-4 with TRBJ1-5; TRBD1 matches at 7 bases. The TCR originated in a female patient aged 2-15 years who had a stem cell transplant for Fanconi anemia, so the T cells may come from the graft donor. Sample: PBMCs, mostly from graft donor cells, taken 60 days after TCRalphabeta/CD19-depleted stem cell transplant. Written as DNA, the CDR3 is TGTGCCAGCAGTTTAAGGACAGGTGGCAATCAGCCCCAGCATTTT. Protein: CASSLRTGGNQPQHF.